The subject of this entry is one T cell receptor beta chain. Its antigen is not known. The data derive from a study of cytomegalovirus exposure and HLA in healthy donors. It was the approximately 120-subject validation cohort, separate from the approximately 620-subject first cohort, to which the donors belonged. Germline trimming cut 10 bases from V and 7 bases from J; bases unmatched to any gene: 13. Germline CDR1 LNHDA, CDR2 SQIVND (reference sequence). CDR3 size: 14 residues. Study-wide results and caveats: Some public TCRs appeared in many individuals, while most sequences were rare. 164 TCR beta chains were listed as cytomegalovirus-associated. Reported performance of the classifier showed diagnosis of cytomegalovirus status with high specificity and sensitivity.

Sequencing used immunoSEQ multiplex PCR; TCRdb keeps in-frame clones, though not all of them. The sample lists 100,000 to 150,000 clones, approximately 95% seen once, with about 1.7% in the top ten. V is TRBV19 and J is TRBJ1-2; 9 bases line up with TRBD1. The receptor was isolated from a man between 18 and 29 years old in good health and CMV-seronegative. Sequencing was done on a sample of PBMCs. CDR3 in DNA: TGTGCCACCGGAGTACAGGGGGCCTACGGTGGCTACACCTTC. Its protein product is CATGVQGAYGGYTF.